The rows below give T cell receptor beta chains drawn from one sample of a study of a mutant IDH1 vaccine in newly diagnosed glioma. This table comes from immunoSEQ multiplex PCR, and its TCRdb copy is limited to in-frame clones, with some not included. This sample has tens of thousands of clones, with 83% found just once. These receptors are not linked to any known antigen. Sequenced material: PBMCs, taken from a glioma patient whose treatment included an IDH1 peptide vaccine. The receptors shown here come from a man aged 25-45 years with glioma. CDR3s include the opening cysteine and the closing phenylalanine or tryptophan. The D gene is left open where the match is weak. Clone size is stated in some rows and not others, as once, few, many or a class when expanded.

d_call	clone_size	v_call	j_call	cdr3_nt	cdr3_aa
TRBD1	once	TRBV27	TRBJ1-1	TGTGCCAGCAGTCAACACCGGACAGGGGTGAACACTGAAGCTTTCTTT	CASSQHRTGVNTEAFF
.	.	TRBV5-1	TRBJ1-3	TGCGCCAGCAGCTTGGCCGCGGACTCTGGAAACACCATATATTTT	CASSLAADSGNTIYF
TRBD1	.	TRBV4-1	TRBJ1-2	TGCGCCAGCAGCCAACCCGCGGCCAGGGGGCAATCTGGCTACACCTTC	CASSQPAARGQSGYTF
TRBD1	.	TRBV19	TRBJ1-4	TGTGCCACCCGGGACAGGGGTGAAAAACTGTTTTTT	CATRDRGEKLFF
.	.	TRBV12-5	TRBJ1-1	TGTGCTAGTGGTAGACGGGAGGGGAGCACTGAAGCTTTCTTT	CASGRREGSTEAFF
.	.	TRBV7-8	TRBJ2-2	TGTGCCAGCAGCTTAGAGGCCCAGAACACCGGGGAGCTGTTTTTT	CASSLEAQNTGELFF
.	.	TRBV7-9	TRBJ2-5	TGTGCCAGCAGCCCCCGAAGGGGGGCACGGGAGACCCAGTACTTC	CASSPRRGARETQYF
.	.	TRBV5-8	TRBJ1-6	TGTGCCAGCAGCTTACTAACCCTGAGCTCCTATAATTCACCCCTCCACTTT	CASSLLTLSSYNSPLHF
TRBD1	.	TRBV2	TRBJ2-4	TGTGCCAGCAGTCTACAGGGGGAAGCTAAAAACATTCAGTACTTC	CASSLQGEAKNIQYF
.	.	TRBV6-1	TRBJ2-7	TGTGCCGGGGGCAGGGGTTCCGGCTACGAGCAGTACTTC	CAGGRGSGYEQYF
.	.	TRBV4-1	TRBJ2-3	TGCGCCAGCGGGGGACATAGCACAGATACGCAGTATTTT	CASGGHSTDTQYF
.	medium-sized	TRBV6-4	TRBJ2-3	TGTGCCAGCAGTGACGGGGGGGCCACAGATACGCAGTATTTT	CASSDGGATDTQYF
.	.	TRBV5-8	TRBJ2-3	TGTGCCAGCAGCTTGGGGGGGGCGGGGAACACAGATACGCAGTATTTT	CASSLGGAGNTDTQYF
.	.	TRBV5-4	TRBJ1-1	TGTGCCAGCAGCTTGGCCATAGGAGGGAACACTGAAGCTTTCTTT	CASSLAIGGNTEAFF
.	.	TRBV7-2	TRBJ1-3	TGTGCCACCGCCGGGGGGGGAAGCTCTGGAAACACCATATATTTT	CATAGGGSSGNTIYF
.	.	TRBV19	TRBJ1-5	TGTGCCAGCAGCGAGAGGCGGGGGGCAGGCAATCAGCCCCAGCATTTT	CASSERRGAGNQPQHF
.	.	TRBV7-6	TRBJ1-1	TGTGCCAGCAGCTTAGCGGCGATGGTACCAATGAACACTGAAGCTTTCTTT	CASSLAAMVPMNTEAFF
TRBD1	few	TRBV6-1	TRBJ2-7	TGTGCCAGCAGTGAAGATGGGACAGGGGGCTACGAGCAGTACTTC	CASSEDGTGGYEQYF
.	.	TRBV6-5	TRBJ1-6	TGTGCCAGCAGTTACTCGGCGGGGGAGAGACCCCTCCACTTT	CASSYSAGERPLHF
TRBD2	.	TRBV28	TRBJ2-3	TGTGCCAGCATCACCGGGACTAGCGGACGATATACGCAGTATTTT	CASITGTSGRYTQYF
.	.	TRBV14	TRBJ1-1	TGTGCCAGCAGCCAAGATCTTACTGACACTGAAGCTTTCTTT	CASSQDLTDTEAFF
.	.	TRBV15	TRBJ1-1	TGTGCCACCAGCAGAGGCCAAGGGGGCACTGAAGCTTTCTTT	CATSRGQGGTEAFF
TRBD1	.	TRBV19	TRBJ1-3	TGTGCCAGTAGCAGGGGGTGGAGTGACACCATATATTTT	CASSRGWSDTIYF
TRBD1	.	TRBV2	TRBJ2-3	TGTGCCAGCAGCTTACAGGGGGCGGGCACAGATACGCAGTATTTT	CASSLQGAGTDTQYF
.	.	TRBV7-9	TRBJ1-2	TGTGCCAGCAGCTTAGAAGGGCTAGCTAACTATGGCTACACCTTC	CASSLEGLANYGYTF
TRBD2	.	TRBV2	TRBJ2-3	TGTGCCAGCAGTGATGGGCTAGCGGGTTCCACAGATACGCAGTATTTT	CASSDGLAGSTDTQYF
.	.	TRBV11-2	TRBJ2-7	TGTGCCAGCAGCTTAGTTCCGTACGAGCAGTACTTC	CASSLVPYEQYF
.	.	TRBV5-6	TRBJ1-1	TGTGCCAGCAAAGCAGAGTACACTGAAGCTTTCTTT	CASKAEYTEAFF
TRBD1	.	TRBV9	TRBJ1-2	TGTGCCAGCAGCGTAGAGGGACAGCCCTCCTATAACTATGGCTACACCTTC	CASSVEGQPSYNYGYTF
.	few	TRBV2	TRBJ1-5	TGTGCCAGCAGTGATGAGAGGGGTCCCAATCAGCCCCAGCATTTT	CASSDERGPNQPQHF
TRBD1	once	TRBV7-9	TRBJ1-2	TGTGCCAGCAGCTTAGCTGAGGCCAGGGGGTCCTATGGCTACACCTTC	CASSLAEARGSYGYTF
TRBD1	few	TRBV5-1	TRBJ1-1	TGCGCCAGCAGCGTGACAGGGCTGAACACTGAAGCTTTCTTT	CASSVTGLNTEAFF
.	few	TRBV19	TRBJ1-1	TGTGCCAGTAGTATGAGCGGCAGGGGCACTGAAGCTTTCTTT	CASSMSGRGTEAFF
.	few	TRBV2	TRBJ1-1	TGTGCCAGTCGGGGAGACTTCAGGAACACTGAAGCTTTCTTT	CASRGDFRNTEAFF
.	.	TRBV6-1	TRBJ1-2	TGTGCCAGCAGTGACCCCGGGACGGGAAGGGTAGGCTACACCTTC	CASSDPGTGRVGYTF
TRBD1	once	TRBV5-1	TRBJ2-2	TGCGCCAGCAGCGCCGGGACAGATCTCTCCGGGGAGCTGTTTTTT	CASSAGTDLSGELFF
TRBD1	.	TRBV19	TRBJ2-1	TGTGCCAGTAGCGTGGGACAGAACTACAATGAGCAGTTCTTC	CASSVGQNYNEQFF
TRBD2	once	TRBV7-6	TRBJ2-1	TGTGCCAGCAGCCGCGGGACTAGCGGAACAAATGAGCAGTTCTTC	CASSRGTSGTNEQFF
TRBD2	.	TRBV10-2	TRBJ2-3	TGCGCCACTGAAGCGGGGGGGCTTGGAGATACGCAGTATTTT	CATEAGGLGDTQYF
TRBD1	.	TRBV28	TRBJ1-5	TGTGCCAGCAGAAGACAGGGTTCGGGCAATCAGCCCCAGCATTTT	CASRRQGSGNQPQHF
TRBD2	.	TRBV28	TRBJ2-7	TGTGCCAGCAGTCGAGGGACTAGCGGGGATTACGAGCAGTACTTC	CASSRGTSGDYEQYF
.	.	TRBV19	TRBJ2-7	TGTGCCAGTAGCCTGCAGGGTGTGGGCGAGCAGTACTTC	CASSLQGVGEQYF
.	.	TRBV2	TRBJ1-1	TGTGCCAGCAGTGAGTGGGATGTGAACACTGAAGCTTTCTTT	CASSEWDVNTEAFF
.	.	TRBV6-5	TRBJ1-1	TGTGCCAGCAGTTACTCAGTTGGAGGAGCTGAAGCTTTCTTT	CASSYSVGGAEAFF
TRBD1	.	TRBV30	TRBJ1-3	TGTGCCTGGAGAACTACAGGGGTTGGAAACACCATATATTTT	CAWRTTGVGNTIYF
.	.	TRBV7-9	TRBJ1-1	TGTGCCAGCAGCTTAGCGCGACAGCTGAACACTGAAGCTTTCTTT	CASSLARQLNTEAFF
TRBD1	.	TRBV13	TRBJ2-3	TGTGCCAGCAGCTTAGGGACAGGGGGCCCAGATACGCAGTATTTT	CASSLGTGGPDTQYF
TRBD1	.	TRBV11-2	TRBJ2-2	TGTGCCAGCAGCTTATTACCGGGGACAGGGGGCCGGACCGGGGAGCTGTTTTTT	CASSLLPGTGGRTGELFF
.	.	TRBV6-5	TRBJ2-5	TGTGCCAGCCGGGCGTCGGAGACCCAGTACTTC	CASRASETQYF
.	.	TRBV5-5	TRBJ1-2	TGTGCCAGCAGCTGGGATCATAAAGGCTATGGCTACACCTTC	CASSWDHKGYGYTF
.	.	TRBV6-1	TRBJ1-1	TGTGCCAGCACTGAAACCAGGAACACTGAAGCTTTCTTT	CASTETRNTEAFF
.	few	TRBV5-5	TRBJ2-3	TGTGCCAGCAGCGATCGGACAGGCACAGATACGCAGTATTTT	CASSDRTGTDTQYF
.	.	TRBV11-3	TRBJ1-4	TGTGCCAGCAGCTTAGAAGGGGGAAGTGAAAAACTGTTTTTT	CASSLEGGSEKLFF
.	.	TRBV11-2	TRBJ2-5	TGTGCCAGCAGCTACCAACGGTGGGAGACCCAGTACTTC	CASSYQRWETQYF
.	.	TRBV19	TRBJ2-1	TGTGCCAGTACCGGAACCGGGACTCTCCACAACAATGAGCAGTTCTTC	CASTGTGTLHNNEQFF